The next 5 T cell receptor beta chains were all read from a single sample in a study of T cells in Graves' hyperthyroidism and ophthalmopathy. What was amplified from RNA transcripts were TCR beta CDR3 regions. First-round RT-PCR of the TCR CDR3 relied on the HTBI primer set. Via MiXCR, TCRdb re-called the multiplex PCR reads, giving one row per CDR3 protein. There are about 690,000 distinct CDR3 sequences in the sample; roughly a sixth occur only once, and 15% to 18% lies in the top ten. Specimen: blood. The origin of the receptors is a man aged 50 or older with Graves' hyperthyroidism.

This clonotype was counted many times. The rearrangement uses TRBV2 and TRBJ2-1, with unresolved D. The germline V and J ends were trimmed by 6 bases and 4 bases, with 4 bases remaining between them. Looked up from germline, CDR1 is SNHLY and CDR2 is FYNNEI. The CDR3 has 11 residues. The CDR3 sequence: CASRVYNEQFF. For the CDR3, the DNA is TGTGCCAGCAGGGTATACAATGAGCAGTTCTTC.

This clonotype was observed a handful of times. This chain joins TRBV10-3 and TRBJ2-1, with 7 bases fitting TRBD1. Per the germline V gene, CDR1 is ENHRY and CDR2 is SYGVKD. This CDR3 region has 15 residues. J lost 8 bases, V lost 4 bases, and 11 bases had no gene match. CDR3 coding DNA: TGTGCCATCAGTGGGCGAGAAGACAGGGCCCATGAGCAGTTCTTC. It encodes CAISGREDRAHEQFF.

This clonotype was detected ten times or more. V is TRBV6-1 and J is TRBJ2-1; the match to TRBD2 covers 14 bases. The CDR3 consists of 17 residues. Trimming took 6 bases from V and 4 from J; bases not matched to a gene: 8. Germline CDR1 and CDR2: MNHNS and SASEGT. The CDR3 reads CASRPGLAGGPYNEQFF. The CDR3 bases are TGTGCCAGCAGACCAGGACTAGCGGGAGGCCCTTACAATGAGCAGTTCTTC.

This clonotype has only a few counts. This may come from a read error, since a much larger clone is one base off. V is TRBV12-3 or TRBV12-4 and J is TRBJ1-2; D remains ambiguous. The CDR3 spans 13 residues. This CDR3 reads CVSTPGVGNGYTF. The CDR3, as DNA: TGTGTCAGCACTCCCGGTGTGGGAAATGGCTACACCTTC.

The chain employs TRBV5-1 and TRBJ2-7; D gene unclear. This CDR3 comprises 16 residues. The V gene lost 2 bases and the J gene lost 2 bases, with 17 bases spanning the gap. Germline-derived CDR1 and CDR2 are SGHRS and YFSETQ. Here the CDR3 reads CASSFRTRGVTYEQYF. The CDR3 DNA sequence: TGCGCCAGCAGCTTCCGGACCCGTGGGGTAACCTACGAGCAGTACTTC.